This entry describes one T cell receptor (beta chain). The data derive from a study of blood T cell repertoires in COVID-19. About the study: The samples span acute and convalescent COVID-19 from the United States, Italy and Spain. The analysed material was cDNA or gDNA that came from T cells, B-cell-depleted T cells, or PBMCs.

Seattle enrolled patients during active infection and tracked them longitudinally. Authors' processing steps: Amplification of reference gene primers provided the estimated nucleated cell counts. Produced via immunoSEQ multiplex PCR; TCRdb's table is partial and in-frame only. Clonal size and the V and J genes are those of that table, whereas D and trimming came from the DNA. Of over 200,000 clones listed, 70% to 90% are singletons. The sample was peripheral blood. The clonotype was recovered from a man younger than 45 with COVID-19, enrolled during active disease.

CDR3 region: CATKTGAVNTGELFF. The DNA for the CDR3 is TGTGCCACCAAGACAGGGGCCGTGAACACCGGGGAGCTGTTTTTT. V is TRBV19 and J is TRBJ2-2; the match to TRBD1 covers 8 bases. The CDR3 is 15 residues long. Germline assignment: CDR1 LNHDA and CDR2 SQIVND (reference sequence). V trimming: 10 bases; J trimming: 1 base; junction bases outside the gene matches: 8.